This TCR beta chain was sequenced during a study of identical twins. From the 5' RACE reads, TCRdb called clonotypes with MiXCR, one entry per CDR3 protein. Of approximately 550,000 distinct CDR3 sequences listed, about 22% are singletons. This CDR3 region has 15 residues. Germline CDR1 reads MDHEN; CDR2 reads SYDVKM. Losses at the gene ends were 2 bases for V and 2 bases for J; bases not matched to a gene: 5. In regard to this clonotype: Its target is unknown.

Study-wide results and limits: Modelling approaches yielded underestimates of out-of-frame TCR alpha sharing between monozygotic twins. Out-of-frame beta sequences exhibited a weaker degree of excess twin sharing.

These records were also assigned to another study, of yellow fever vaccine responses in identical twins.

Sequenced input: CD4+ T cells sorted from blood. The chain has TRBV28 and TRBJ2-5, with TRBD2 matching over 7 bases. The receptor was derived from a woman under 30 in good health. The CDR3 sequence: CASSLESSGQETQYF. DNA for the CDR3: TGTGCCAGCAGTTTAGAGTCTAGCGGACAAGAGACCCAGTACTTC.